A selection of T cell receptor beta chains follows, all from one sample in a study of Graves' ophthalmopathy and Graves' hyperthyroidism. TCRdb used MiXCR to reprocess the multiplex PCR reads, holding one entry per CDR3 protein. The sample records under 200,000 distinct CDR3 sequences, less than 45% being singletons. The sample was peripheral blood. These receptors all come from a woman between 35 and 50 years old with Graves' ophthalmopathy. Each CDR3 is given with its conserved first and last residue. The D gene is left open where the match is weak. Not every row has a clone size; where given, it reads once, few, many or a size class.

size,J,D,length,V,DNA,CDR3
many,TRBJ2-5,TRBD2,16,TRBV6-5,TGTGCCAGCAGTTCCGGGACTAGCGGTATCCAAGAGACCCAGTACTTC,CASSSGTSGIQETQYF
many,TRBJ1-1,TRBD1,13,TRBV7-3,TGTGCCAGCAGAAAAACAGGGGGCACTGAAGCTTTCTTT,CASRKTGGTEAFF
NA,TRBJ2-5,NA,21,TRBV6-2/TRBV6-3,TGTGCCAGCAGCTCCCGCCCTCGGGAAATGCTTGGGCGCGGTCGCCAAGAGACCCAGTACTTC,CASSSRPREMLGRGRQETQYF
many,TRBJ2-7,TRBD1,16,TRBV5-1,TGCGCCAGCCGAGAGATTGGGACAGCGATCCCCTACGAGCAGTACTTC,CASREIGTAIPYEQYF
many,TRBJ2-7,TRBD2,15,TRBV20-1,TGCAGTGCTAGAGATCTAGCGGGAGATCTTGTGGAGCAGTACTTC,CSARDLAGDLVEQYF
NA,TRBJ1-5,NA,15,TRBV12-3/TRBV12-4,TGTGCCAGCAGTTCCAATAACAGGGCCGGATGGGGTCAGCATTTT,CASSSNNRAGWGQHF
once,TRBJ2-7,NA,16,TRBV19,TGTGCCAGTAGTATCACGGACTCAGGGTTCTTTTACGAGCAGTACTTC,CASSITDSGFFYEQYF
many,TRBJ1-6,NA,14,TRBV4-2,TGTGCCAGCAGCCAAGACAGGTTCGATTCACCCCTCCACTTT,CASSQDRFDSPLHF
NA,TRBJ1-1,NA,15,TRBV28,TGTGCCAGCATCCTCCGGGGGTGGGGGAACACTGAAGCTTTCTTT,CASILRGWGNTEAFF
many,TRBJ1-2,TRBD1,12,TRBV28,TGTGCCAGCAGTTACCAGGGGGATGGCTACACCTTC,CASSYQGDGYTF
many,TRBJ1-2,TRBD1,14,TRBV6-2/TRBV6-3,TGTGCCAGCAGTCGGACAGGGACTAACTATGGCTACACCTTC,CASSRTGTNYGYTF
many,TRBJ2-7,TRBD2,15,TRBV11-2,TGTGCCAGCAGCCCCTGGGGGAGGGCTTCCTACGAGCAGTACTTC,CASSPWGRASYEQYF
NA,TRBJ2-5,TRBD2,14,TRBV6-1,TGTGCCAGCAGGCCTAGACTAGCCCGGGAGACCCAGTACTTC,CASRPRLARETQYF
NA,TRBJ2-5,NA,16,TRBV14,TGTGCCAGCAGCCAAGAATGGCAGGTGATTGGCGAGACCCAGTACTTC,CASSQEWQVIGETQYF
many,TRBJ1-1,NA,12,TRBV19,TGTGCCAGTGGGGGGTTCAACACTGAAGCTTTCTTT,CASGGFNTEAFF
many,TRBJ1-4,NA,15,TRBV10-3,TGTGCCATCAGTGAGTCGATTGCAACTAATGAAAAACTGTTTTTT,CAISESIATNEKLFF
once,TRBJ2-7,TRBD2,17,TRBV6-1,TGTGCCAGCAGTCCGGGACTAGCGGTAACTACCCCCTACGAGCAGTACTTC,CASSPGLAVTTPYEQYF
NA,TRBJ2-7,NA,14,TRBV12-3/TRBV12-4,TGTGCCAGCAGTTTGGGCGGGGGCCGTCTCGAGCAGTACTTC,CASSLGGGRLEQYF
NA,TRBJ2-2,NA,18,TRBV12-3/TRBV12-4,TGTGCCAGTTCCGGGTTAGTGACTACCCGAAGAGACACCGGGGAGCTGTTTTTT,CASSGLVTTRRDTGELFF
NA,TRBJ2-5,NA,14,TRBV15,TGTGCCACCAGAAAACGCGGGGGCCCGGAGACCCAGTACTTC,CATRKRGGPETQYF
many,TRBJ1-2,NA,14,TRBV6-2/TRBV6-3,TGTGCCAGCAGTTCAGGGGCGCGGATCTATGGCTACACCTTC,CASSSGARIYGYTF
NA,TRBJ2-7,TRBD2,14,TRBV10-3,TGTGCCATCAGTGAGTCGAGCGGGAGGTACGAGCAGTACTTC,CAISESSGRYEQYF
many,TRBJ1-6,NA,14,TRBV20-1,TGCAGTGCTATTATACAGGACTATAATTCACCCCTCCACTTT,CSAIIQDYNSPLHF
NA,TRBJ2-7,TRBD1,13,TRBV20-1,TGCAGTGCCAGGGGGCCTAGCTCCTACGAGCAGTACTTC,CSARGPSSYEQYF
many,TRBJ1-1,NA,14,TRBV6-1,TGTGCCAGCAGTAAAGAGCCTGGGATCCCTGAAGCTTTCTTT,CASSKEPGIPEAFF
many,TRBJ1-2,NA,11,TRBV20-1,TGCAGTGCTAGCAACAGGGATGGCTACACCTTC,CSASNRDGYTF
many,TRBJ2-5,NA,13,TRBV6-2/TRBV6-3,TGTGCCAGCAAGAGAGGGGGGCAAGAGACCCAGTACTTC,CASKRGGQETQYF
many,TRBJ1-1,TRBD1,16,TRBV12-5,TGTGCTAGTGGTCCCCTACAGGGGAGGGGGAACACTGAAGCTTTCTTT,CASGPLQGRGNTEAFF
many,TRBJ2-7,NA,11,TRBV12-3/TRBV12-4,TGTGCCAGCAGTGAAGGGAGCGAGCAGTACTTC,CASSEGSEQYF
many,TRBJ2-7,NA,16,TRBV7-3,TGTGCCAGCAGCTTAATGGGGGCAGGGATGTCCTACGAGCAGTACTTC,CASSLMGAGMSYEQYF
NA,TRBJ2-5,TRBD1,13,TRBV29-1,TGCAGCGAATCGGACAGGGGGGTGGAGACCCAGTACTTC,CSESDRGVETQYF
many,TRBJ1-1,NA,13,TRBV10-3,TGTGCCATCTCTGGAAACCCAGGGTCCGAAGCTTTCTTT,CAISGNPGSEAFF
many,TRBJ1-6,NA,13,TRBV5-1,TGCGCCAGCAGCTTGGAGGTATACTCACCCCTCCACTTT,CASSLEVYSPLHF
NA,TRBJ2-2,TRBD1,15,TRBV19,TGTGCCAGTAGTATCGGGACAGGTGGGACCGGGGAGCTGTTTTTT,CASSIGTGGTGELFF
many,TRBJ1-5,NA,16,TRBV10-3,TGTGCCATCAGTGCAGGGGTGGGGGCGAGCAATCAGCCCCAGCATTTT,CAISAGVGASNQPQHF
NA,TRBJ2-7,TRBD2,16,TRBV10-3,TGTGCCACGGCGGCGACTAGCGGGAGTTTCGCCTACGAGCAGTACTTC,CATAATSGSFAYEQYF
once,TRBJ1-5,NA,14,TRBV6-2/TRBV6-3,TGTGCCAGCAGTTACTCGATCCCCCCCGGCTATCAGCATTTT,CASSYSIPPGYQHF
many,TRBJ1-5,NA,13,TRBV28,TGTGCCAGCAGCATCAGGGAGGCTCAGCCCCAGCATTTT,CASSIREAQPQHF
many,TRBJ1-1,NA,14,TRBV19,TGTGCCAGTAGTATGGCGACGGTTAACACTGAAGCTTTCTTT,CASSMATVNTEAFF
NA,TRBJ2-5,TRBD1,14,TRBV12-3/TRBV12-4,TGTGCCAGCAGTCCTGAGGGGGCCGTAGAGACCCAGTACTTC,CASSPEGAVETQYF
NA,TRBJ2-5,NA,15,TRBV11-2,TGTGCCAGCAGCTTAGAGTCGGGTCTGGAAGAGACCCAGTACTTC,CASSLESGLEETQYF
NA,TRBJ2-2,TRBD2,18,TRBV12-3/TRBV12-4,TGTGCCAGCAGTCCCCGACTAGCGGGTGATTTGGGCACCGGGGAGCTGTTTTTT,CASSPRLAGDLGTGELFF
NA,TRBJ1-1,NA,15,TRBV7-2,TGTGCCAGCAGCTTAGCGGGGGCCGCACACACTGAAGCTTTCTTT,CASSLAGAAHTEAFF
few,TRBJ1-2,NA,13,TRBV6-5,TGTGCCAGCAGTTATTCAGTCGGGGATGGCTACACCTTC,CASSYSVGDGYTF
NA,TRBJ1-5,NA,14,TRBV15,TGTGCCACCAGCCAAGCGGGAGGGAGTCCGCCCCAGCATTTT,CATSQAGGSPPQHF
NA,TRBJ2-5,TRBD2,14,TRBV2,TGTGCCAGCAGTTACAGGAGGGAGGGGGAGACCCAGTACTTC,CASSYRREGETQYF
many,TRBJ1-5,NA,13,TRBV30,TGTGCCTGGAGTGTACAGGGAGCTCAGCCCCAGCATTTT,CAWSVQGAQPQHF
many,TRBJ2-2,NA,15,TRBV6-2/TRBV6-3,TGTGCCAGCCGGGCGGCAGGAGCGAACACCGGGGAGCTGTTTTTT,CASRAAGANTGELFF
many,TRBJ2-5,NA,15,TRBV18,TGTGCCAGCTCACCACCCACGCTAGTACGCGGGACCCAGTACTTC,CASSPPTLVRGTQYF
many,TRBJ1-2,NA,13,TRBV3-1,TGTGCCAGCAGCCGGGCCAATCTCTATGGCTACACCTTC,CASSRANLYGYTF
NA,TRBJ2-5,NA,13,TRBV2,TGTGCCAGCAAGAATCGTCCCAGGGAGACCCAGTACTTC,CASKNRPRETQYF
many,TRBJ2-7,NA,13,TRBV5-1,TGCGCCAGCAGCCCGGACGGATTCTACGAGCAGTACTTC,CASSPDGFYEQYF
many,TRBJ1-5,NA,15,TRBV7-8,TGTGCCAGCAGCTCAGGGGAATCTAGCAATCAGCCCCAGCATTTT,CASSSGESSNQPQHF
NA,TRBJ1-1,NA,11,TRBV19,TGTGCCAGTAGGACGGCCGGACAGTTTTTCTTT,CASRTAGQFFF
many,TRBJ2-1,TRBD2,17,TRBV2,TGTGCCAGCAGTGGTTGGAGGAGTAGCGGGAGGATCGATGAGCAGTTCTTC,CASSGWRSSGRIDEQFF
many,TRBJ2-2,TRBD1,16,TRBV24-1,TGTGCCACCAGTGACCCCGGACAGGGGAGGACCGGGGAGCTGTTTTTT,CATSDPGQGRTGELFF
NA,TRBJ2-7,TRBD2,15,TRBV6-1,TGTGCCAGCAGTAATGGACTAGCGGAATATTACGAGCAGTACTTC,CASSNGLAEYYEQYF
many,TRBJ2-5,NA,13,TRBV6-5,TGTGCCAGCAGTTACGGGCTTCAAGAGACCCAGTACTTC,CASSYGLQETQYF
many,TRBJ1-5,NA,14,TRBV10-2,TGCGCCAGCAGTGAGGACAGGCGCCATCAGCCCCAGCATTTT,CASSEDRRHQPQHF